Included here is one T cell receptor beta chain sequence, with context. The antigen is undetermined. The germline V gene has CDR1 KGHSH and CDR2 LQKENI. V was clipped by 5 bases and J by 0 bases, with 8 bases between them. CDR3 length: 14 amino acids. The data stem from a study of siplizumab effects on memory and regulatory T cells. Roughly 100,000 TCR templates were assayed per sample. Measured with immunoSEQ multiplex PCR; TCRdb has only the in-frame clones, and not every one. Of about 120,000 clones listed, about 94% were seen once; the top ten hold under 2%. General study findings and limits: Naive T cells seemed more diverse than memory cells and seemed major alloresponse contributors. About 75-95% of proliferating CD4+ or CD8+ clones had no assignable naive or memory phenotype. Mean Treg-derived proportions of mappable alloreactive CD4+ clones were 68.8% for siplizumab and approximately 25% for controls.

The sample comprised non-Treg CD4+ T cells sorted from blood. The rearrangement joins TRBV18 to TRBJ1-3; D remains ambiguous. The clonotype was recovered from a human donor in good health. Written as DNA, the CDR3 is TGTGCCAGCTCAGACGGAAGCTCTGGAAACACCATATATTTT. Residues: CASSDGSSGNTIYF. The full variable domain, in which reference TRBV18 and TRBJ1-3 provide the parts outside the CDR3, is NAGVMQNPRHLVRRRGQEARLRCSPMKGHSHVYWYRQLPEEGLKFMVYLQKENIIDESGMPKERFSAEFPKEGPSILRIQQVVRGDSAAYFCASSDGSSGNTIYFGEGSWLTVV.